The entry that follows covers one T cell receptor (beta chain) sequence. The data belong to a study of cytomegalovirus exposure and HLA in healthy donors. Background on the study: Prior work identified around 100 million unique TCR beta sequences in some 200 million T cells.

The germline gives CDR1 SNHLY, CDR2 FYNNEI. V dropped 8 bases and J dropped 2 bases, with 13 bases sitting between them. CDR3 length: 13 residues. PCR employed 60 Vbeta and 13 Jbeta primers. Here immunoSEQ multiplex PCR was the method, and the copy in TCRdb shows in-frame clones only, minus some. The sample data list about 210,000 clones. This receptor was obtained from a woman aged 25 to 39 in good health and CMV-seropositive. The sequencing input was PBMCs. The chain joins TRBV2 to TRBJ2-7, with D maybe TRBD2 (5 bases). CDR3 sequence: CASVQRPTYEQYF. For the CDR3, the DNA is TGTGCCAGCGTACAGCGGCCTACCTACGAGCAGTACTTC.